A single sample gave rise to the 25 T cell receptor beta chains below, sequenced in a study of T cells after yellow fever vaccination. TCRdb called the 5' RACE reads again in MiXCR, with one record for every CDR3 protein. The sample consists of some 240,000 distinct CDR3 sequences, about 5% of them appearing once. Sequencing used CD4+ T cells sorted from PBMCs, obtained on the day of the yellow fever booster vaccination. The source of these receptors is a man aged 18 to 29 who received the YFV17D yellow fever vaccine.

In DNA form, the CDR3 reads TGCGCCAGCAGCTGGGGGACAGGGGCAAACTATGGCTACACCTTC. It codes for CASSWGTGANYGYTF. This chain connects TRBV5-1 to TRBJ1-2; TRBD1 matches 10 bases. The CDR3 has 15 amino acids. Germline values: CDR1 SGHRS, CDR2 YFSETQ. Germline trimming cut 3 bases from V and 2 bases from J; bases unmatched to any gene: 4.

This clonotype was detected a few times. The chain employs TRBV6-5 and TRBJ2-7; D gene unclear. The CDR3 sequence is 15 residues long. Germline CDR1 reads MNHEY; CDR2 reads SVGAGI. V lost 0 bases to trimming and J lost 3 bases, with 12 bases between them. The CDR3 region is CASSYSIPANYEQYF. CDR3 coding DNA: TGTGCCAGCAGTTACTCGATTCCAGCTAACTACGAGCAGTACTTC.

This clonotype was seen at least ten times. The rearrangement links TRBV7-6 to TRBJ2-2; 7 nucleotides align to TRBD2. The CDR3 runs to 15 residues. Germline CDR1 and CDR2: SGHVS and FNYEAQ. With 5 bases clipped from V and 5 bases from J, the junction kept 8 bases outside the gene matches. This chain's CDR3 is CASSPGTTKTGELFF. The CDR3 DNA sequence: TGTGCCAGCAGCCCGGGGACTACCAAAACCGGGGAGCTGTTTTTT. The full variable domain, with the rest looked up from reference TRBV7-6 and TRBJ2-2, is GAGVSQSPRYKVTKRGQDVALRCDPISGHVSLYWYRQALGQGPEFLTYFNYEAQQDKSGLPNDRFSAERPEGSISTLTIQRTEQRDSAMYRCASSPGTTKTGELFFGEGSRLTVL.

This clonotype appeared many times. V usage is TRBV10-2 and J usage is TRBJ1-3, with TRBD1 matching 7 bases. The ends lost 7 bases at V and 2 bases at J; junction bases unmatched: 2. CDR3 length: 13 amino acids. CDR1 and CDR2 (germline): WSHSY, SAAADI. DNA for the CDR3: TGCGCCAGCACTGACAGGGCTGGAAACACCATATATTTT. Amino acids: CASTDRAGNTIYF.

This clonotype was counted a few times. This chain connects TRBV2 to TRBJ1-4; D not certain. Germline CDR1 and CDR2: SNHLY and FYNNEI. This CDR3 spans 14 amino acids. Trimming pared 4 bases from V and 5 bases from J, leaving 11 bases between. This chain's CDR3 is CASSGLASNEKLFF. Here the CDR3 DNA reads TGTGCCAGCAGTGGTCTGGCCTCAAATGAAAAACTGTTTTTT.

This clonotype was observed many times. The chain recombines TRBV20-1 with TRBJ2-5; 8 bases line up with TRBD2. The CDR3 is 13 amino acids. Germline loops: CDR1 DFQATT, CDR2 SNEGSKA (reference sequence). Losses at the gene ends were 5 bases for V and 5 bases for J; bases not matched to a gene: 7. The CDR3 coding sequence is TGCAGTGCTCCGGCGGGGGGCCGGGAGACCCAGTACTTC. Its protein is CSAPAGGRETQYF.

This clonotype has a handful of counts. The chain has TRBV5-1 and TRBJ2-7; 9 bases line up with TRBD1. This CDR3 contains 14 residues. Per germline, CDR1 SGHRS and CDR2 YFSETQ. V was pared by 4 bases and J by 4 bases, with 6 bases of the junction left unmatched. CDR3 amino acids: CASSAPTGGYEQYF. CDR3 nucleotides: TGCGCCAGCAGCGCCCCGACAGGGGGGTACGAGCAGTACTTC.

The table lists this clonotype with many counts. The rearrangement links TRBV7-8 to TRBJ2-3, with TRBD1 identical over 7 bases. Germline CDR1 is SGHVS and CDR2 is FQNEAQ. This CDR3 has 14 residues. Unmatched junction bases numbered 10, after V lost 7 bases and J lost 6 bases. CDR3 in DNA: TGTGCCAGCACGGGACAGCCTAGGAGGGATACGCAGTATTTT. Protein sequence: CASTGQPRRDTQYF.

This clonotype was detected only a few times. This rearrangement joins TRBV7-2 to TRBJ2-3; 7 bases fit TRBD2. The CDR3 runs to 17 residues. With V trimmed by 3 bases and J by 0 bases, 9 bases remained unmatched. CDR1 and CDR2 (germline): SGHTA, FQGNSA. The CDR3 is CASSFRQRDSSTDTQYF. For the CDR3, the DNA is TGTGCCAGCAGCTTCAGACAGCGGGATTCAAGCACAGATACGCAGTATTTT.

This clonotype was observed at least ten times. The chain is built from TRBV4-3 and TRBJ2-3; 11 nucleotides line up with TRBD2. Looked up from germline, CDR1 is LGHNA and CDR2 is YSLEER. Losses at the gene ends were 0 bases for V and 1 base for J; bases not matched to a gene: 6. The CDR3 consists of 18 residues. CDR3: CASSQDHATSGGTDTQYF. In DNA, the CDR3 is TGCGCCAGCAGCCAAGATCACGCGACTAGCGGGGGCACAGATACGCAGTATTTT.

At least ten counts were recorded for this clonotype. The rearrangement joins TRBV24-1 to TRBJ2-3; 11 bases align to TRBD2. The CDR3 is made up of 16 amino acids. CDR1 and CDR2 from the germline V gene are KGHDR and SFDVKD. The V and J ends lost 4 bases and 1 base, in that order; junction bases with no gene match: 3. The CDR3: CATSDQTSGGTDTQYF. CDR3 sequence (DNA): TGTGCCACCAGTGACCAGACTAGCGGGGGCACAGATACGCAGTATTTT.

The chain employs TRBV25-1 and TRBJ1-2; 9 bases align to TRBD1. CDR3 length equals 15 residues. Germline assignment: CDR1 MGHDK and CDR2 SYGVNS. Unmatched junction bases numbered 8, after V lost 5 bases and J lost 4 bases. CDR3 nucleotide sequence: TGTGCCAGCAGTAAACGGACAGGGGACGGCTATGGCTACACCTTC. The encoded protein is CASSKRTGDGYGYTF.

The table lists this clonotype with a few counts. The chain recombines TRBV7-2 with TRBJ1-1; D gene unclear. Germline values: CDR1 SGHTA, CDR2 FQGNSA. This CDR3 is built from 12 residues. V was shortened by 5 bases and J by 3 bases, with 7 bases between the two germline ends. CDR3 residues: CASSLLYTEAFF. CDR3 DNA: TGTGCCAGCAGCCTCCTATACACTGAAGCTTTCTTT.

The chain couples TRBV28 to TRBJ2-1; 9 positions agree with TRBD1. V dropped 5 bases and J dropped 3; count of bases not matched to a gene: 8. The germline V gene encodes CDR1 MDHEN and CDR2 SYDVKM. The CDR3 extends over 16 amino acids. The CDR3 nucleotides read TGTGCCAGCAGTCCACTCGGGACAGGGTACTACAATGAGCAGTTCTTC. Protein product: CASSPLGTGYYNEQFF.

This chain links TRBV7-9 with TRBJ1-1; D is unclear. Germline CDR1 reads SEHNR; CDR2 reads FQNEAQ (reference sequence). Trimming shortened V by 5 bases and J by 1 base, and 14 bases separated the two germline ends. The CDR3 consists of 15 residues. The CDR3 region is CASSLINPENTEAFF. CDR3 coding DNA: TGTGCCAGCAGCCTCATCAACCCGGAGAACACTGAAGCTTTCTTT.

This CDR3 is CASRGQRPSTDTQYF. In nucleotides, the CDR3 is TGTGCCAGCAGGGGACAGCGACCTAGCACAGATACGCAGTATTTT. This sequence joins TRBV12-3 or TRBV12-4 and TRBJ2-3; the match to TRBD1 covers 7 bases. V lost 6 bases to trimming and J lost 0 bases; unmatched junction nucleotides: 6. The CDR3 consists of 15 residues.

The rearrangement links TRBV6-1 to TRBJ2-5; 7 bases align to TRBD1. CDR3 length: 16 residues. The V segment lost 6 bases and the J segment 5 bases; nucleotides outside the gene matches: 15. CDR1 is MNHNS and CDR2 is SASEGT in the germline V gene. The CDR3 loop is CASRNPLTGLGETQYF. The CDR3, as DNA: TGTGCCAGCAGGAATCCACTGACAGGGTTAGGGGAGACCCAGTACTTC.

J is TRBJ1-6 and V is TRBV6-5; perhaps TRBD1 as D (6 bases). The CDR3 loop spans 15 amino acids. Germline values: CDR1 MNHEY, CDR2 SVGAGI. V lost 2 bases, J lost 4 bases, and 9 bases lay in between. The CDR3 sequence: CASSYARGYNSPLHF. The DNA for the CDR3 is TGTGCCAGCAGTTACGCCAGGGGTTATAATTCACCCCTCCACTTT.

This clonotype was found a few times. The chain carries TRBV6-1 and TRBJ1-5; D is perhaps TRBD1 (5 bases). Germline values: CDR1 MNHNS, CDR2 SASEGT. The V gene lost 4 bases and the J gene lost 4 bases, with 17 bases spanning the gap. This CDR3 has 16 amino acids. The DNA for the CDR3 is TGTGCCAGCAGTGTACAGGCGTCTAAAGGGAATCAGCCCCAGCATTTT. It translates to CASSVQASKGNQPQHF.

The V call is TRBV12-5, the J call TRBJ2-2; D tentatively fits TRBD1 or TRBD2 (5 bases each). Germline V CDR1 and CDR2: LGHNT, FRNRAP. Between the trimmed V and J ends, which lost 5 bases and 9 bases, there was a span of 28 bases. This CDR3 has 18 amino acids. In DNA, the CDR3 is TGTGCTAGTGGTGCCGGTACGATGGGGGTTCGGGTCCGGCGGGAGCTGTTTTTT. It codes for CASGAGTMGVRVRRELFF.

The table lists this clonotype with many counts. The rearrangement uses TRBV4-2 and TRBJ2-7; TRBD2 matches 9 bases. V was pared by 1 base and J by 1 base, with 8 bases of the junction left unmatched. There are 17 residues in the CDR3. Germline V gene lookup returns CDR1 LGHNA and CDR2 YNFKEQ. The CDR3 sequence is CASSQVCRTSVSYEQYV. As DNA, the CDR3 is TGTGCCAGCAGCCAAGTTTGCAGGACTAGCGTTTCCTACGAGCAGTACGTC.

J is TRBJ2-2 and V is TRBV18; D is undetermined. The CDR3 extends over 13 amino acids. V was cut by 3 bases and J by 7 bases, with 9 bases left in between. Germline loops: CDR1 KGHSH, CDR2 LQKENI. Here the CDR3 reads CASSPTWDGELFF. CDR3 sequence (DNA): TGTGCCAGCTCACCCACCTGGGACGGGGAGCTGTTTTTT.

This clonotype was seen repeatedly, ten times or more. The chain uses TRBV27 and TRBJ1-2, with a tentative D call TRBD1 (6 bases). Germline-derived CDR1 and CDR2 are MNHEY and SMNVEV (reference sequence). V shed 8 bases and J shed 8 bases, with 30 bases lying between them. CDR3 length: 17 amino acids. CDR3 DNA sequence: TGTGCCAGCGGCCCGGCGAGGGGGAGGCGTCCCGAGGGCGGCTACACCTTC. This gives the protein CASGPARGRRPEGGYTF.

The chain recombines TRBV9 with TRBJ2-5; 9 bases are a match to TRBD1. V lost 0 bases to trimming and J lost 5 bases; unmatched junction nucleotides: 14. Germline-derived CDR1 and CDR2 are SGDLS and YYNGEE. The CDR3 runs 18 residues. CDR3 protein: CASSVGGQGGREVETQYF. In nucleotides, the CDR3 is TGTGCCAGCAGCGTAGGGGGACAGGGCGGAAGGGAGGTCGAGACCCAGTACTTC. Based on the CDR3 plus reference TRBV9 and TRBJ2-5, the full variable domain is DSGVTQTPKHLITATGQRVTLRCSPRSGDLSVYWYQQSLDQGLQFLIQYYNGEERAKGNILERFSAQQFPDLHSELNLSSLELGDSALYFCASSVGGQGGREVETQYFGPGTRLLVL.

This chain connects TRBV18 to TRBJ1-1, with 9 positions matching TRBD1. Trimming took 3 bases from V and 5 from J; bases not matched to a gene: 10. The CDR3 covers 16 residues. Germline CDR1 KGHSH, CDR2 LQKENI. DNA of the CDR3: TGTGCCAGCTCACCTATTCCTTGGGACAGGGCTACTGAAGCTTTCTTT. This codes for CASSPIPWDRATEAFF. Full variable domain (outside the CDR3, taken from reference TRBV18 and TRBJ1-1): NAGVMQNPRHLVRRRGQEARLRCSPMKGHSHVYWYRQLPEEGLKFMVYLQKENIIDESGMPKERFSAEFPKEGPSILRIQQVVRGDSAAYFCASSPIPWDRATEAFFGQGTRLTVV.